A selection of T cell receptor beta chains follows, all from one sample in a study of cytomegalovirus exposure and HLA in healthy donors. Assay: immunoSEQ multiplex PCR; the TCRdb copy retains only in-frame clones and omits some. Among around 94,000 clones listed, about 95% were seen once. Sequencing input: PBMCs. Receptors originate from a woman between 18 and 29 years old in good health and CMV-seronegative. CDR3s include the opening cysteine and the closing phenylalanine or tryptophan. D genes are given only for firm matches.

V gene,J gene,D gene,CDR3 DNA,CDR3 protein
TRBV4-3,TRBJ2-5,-,TGCGCCAGCAGCCGAAGGAAAGGCGGTAAAGAGACCCAGTACTTC,CASSRRKGGKETQYF
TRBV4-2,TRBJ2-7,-,TGTGCCAGCAGCCAGACAACCAATGACAGAGTCTTC,CASSQTTNDRVF
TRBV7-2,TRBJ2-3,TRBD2,TGTGCCAGCAGCTACCCAAGCGGGACTAGCACAGATACGCAGTATTTT,CASSYPSGTSTDTQYF
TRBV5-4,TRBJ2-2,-,TGTGCCAGCAGCTTGGCTAGCTTCGACACCGGGGAGCTGTTTTTT,CASSLASFDTGELFF
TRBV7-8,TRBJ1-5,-,TGTGCCAGCAGCTTAGATGGTGCGCCCGGGCAGCCCCAGCATTTT,CASSLDGAPGQPQHF
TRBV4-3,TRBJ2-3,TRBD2,TGCGCCAGCAGCCAAACCGGGACTAGCGGATCAGATACGCAGTATTTT,CASSQTGTSGSDTQYF
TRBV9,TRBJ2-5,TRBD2,TGTGCCAGCAGCCCCCGGACTAGCGGGCAAGAGACCCAGTACTTC,CASSPRTSGQETQYF
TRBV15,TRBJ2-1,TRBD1,TGTGCCACCAGCAGCGGGACAGGGTGGGATGAGCAGTTCTTC,CATSSGTGWDEQFF
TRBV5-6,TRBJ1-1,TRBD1,TGTGCCAGCAGCCCGGGGACAGGGGGCCGTGCTTTCTTT,CASSPGTGGRAFF
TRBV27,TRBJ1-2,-,TGTGCCAGCAGTTTCTTACCGTTTCTCCCCGGTGGCTACACCTTC,CASSFLPFLPGGYTF
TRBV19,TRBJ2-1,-,TGTGCCAGTATGGGGACTTCCACCGATGAGCAGTTCTTC,CASMGTSTDEQFF
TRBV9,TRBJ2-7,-,TGTGCCAGCAGCGTAGGGGCTTCCCCGGACGAGCAGTACTTC,CASSVGASPDEQYF
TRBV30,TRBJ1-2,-,TGTGCCGGGGAGGCATCTGCGGGGCCGGGAGACTATGGCTACACCTTC,CAGEASAGPGDYGYTF
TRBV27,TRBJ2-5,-,TGTGCCAGCAGTTTGGAAATCGGGGAGACCCAGTACTTC,CASSLEIGETQYF
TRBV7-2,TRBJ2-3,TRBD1,TGTGCCAGCAGCCTTGGGACAGGGGTAAGCACAGATACGCAGTATTTT,CASSLGTGVSTDTQYF
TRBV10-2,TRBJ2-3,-,TGCGCCAGCAGTGATGGGGGGAGACCGGCTAGCACAGATACGCAGTATTTT,CASSDGGRPASTDTQYF
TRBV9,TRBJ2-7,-,TGTGCCAGCAGCCCATCAGGGCTTACCTACGAGCAGTACTTC,CASSPSGLTYEQYF
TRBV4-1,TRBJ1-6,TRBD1,TGCGCCAGCAGCCAAGCACCGGGACAGCTGAATTCACCCCTCCACTTT,CASSQAPGQLNSPLHF